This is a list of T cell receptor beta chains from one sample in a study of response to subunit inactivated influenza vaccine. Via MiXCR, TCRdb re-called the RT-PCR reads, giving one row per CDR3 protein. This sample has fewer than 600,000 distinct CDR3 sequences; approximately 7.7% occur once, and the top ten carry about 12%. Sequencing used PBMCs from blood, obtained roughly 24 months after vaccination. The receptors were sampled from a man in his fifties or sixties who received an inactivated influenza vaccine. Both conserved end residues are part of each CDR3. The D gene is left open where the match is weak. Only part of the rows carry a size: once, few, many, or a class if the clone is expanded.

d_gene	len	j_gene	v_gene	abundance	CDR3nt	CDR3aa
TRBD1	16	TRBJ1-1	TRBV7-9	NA	TGTGCCAGCAGCTTAAGGGGACAGGGGGTGTGGACTGAAGCTTTCTTT	CASSLRGQGVWTEAFF
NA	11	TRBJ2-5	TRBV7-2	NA	TGTGCCAGCACCCTGTATGAGACCCAGTACTTC	CASTLYETQYF
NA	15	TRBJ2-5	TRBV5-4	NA	TGTGCCAGCAGCTTGGCGGGCAGGGGGAGGGAGACCCAGTACTTC	CASSLAGRGRETQYF
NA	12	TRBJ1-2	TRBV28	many	TGTGCCAGCATGTTAAGGGGACATGGCTACACCTTC	CASMLRGHGYTF
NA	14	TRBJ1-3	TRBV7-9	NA	TGTGCCAGCAGCCGGGCTGGGGCTGGAAACACCATATATTTT	CASSRAGAGNTIYF
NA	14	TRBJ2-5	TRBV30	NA	TGTGCCTGGAGTGGGGGGACCGCCGGCTATACCCAGTACTTC	CAWSGGTAGYTQYF
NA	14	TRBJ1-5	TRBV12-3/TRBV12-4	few	TGTGCCAGCAGTTTAAAGGGGGGCGGTCAGCCCCAGCATTTT	CASSLKGGGQPQHF
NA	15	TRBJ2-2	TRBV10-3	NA	TGTGCCATCAGTGATGGCAGAACGAACACCGGGGAGCTGTTTTTT	CAISDGRTNTGELFF
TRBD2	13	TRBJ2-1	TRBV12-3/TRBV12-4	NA	TGTGGCAGGCTGACTAGCCCGAGCAATGAGCAGTTCTTC	CGRLTSPSNEQFF
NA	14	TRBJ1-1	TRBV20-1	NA	TGCAGTGCTAGAGACGCATTCGCGAACACTGAAGCTTTCTTT	CSARDAFANTEAFF
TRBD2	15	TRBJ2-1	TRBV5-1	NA	TGCGCCAGCAGCTTTAGCGGGGGGCCCGAGGATGAGCAGTTCTTC	CASSFSGGPEDEQFF
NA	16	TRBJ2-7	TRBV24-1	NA	TGTGCCACCAGTGATTGGGAACCGGGGAGGCCCTGCGGGCAGTACTTC	CATSDWEPGRPCGQYF
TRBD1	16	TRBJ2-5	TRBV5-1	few	TGCGCCAGCAGCCTCACCGGGACAGGGAAACAAGAGACCCAGTACTTC	CASSLTGTGKQETQYF
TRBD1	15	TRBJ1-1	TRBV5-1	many	TGCGCCAGCAGCAGCCAGGGGGCCAGGAACACTGAAGCTTTCTTT	CASSSQGARNTEAFF
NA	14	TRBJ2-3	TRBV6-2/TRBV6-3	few	TGTGCCAGCGGTGGGACTTCGTACACAGATACGCAGTATTTT	CASGGTSYTDTQYF
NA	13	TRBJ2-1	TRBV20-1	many	TGCAGTGCTAGAGATTCCTGGTCCCTCGGGCAGTTCTTC	CSARDSWSLGQFF
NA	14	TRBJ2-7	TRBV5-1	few	TGCGCCAGCAGCCAAGGGGTATACCTATACGAGCAGTACTTC	CASSQGVYLYEQYF
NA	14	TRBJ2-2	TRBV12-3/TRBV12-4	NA	TGTGCCAGCAGTTTAGGGGGAAAGTACGGGGAGCTGTTTTTT	CASSLGGKYGELFF
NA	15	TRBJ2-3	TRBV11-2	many	TGTGCCAGCAGCTTAGTGCGGGGCGGCACAGATACGCAGTATTTT	CASSLVRGGTDTQYF
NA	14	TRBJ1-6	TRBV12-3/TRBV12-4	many	TGTGCCAGCAGTTCAGGAGCCCTTAATTCACCCCTCCACTTT	CASSSGALNSPLHF
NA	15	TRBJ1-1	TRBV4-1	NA	TGCGCCAGCAGCCAATGGGCTTCCATGAACACTGAAGCTTTCTTT	CASSQWASMNTEAFF
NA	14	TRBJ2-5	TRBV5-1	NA	TGCGCCAGCAGCTTGGAGGGACTGCGTGAGACCCAGTACTTC	CASSLEGLRETQYF
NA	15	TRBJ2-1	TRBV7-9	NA	TGTGCCAGCATCCGACAGGCAGAGGGCTTCAATGAGCAGTTCTTC	CASIRQAEGFNEQFF
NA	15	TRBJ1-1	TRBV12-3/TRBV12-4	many	TGTGCCAGCAGTTTAGCGAACATCCGGCGGGCTGAAGCTTTCTTT	CASSLANIRRAEAFF
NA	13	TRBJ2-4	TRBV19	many	TGTGCCAGTATTTCCAGGGCCAAAAACATTCAGTACTTC	CASISRAKNIQYF
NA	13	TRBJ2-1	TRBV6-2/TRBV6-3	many	TGTGCCAGCGTCCAACATTCCTACAATGAGCAGTTCTTC	CASVQHSYNEQFF
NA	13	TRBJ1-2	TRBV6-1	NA	TGTGCCAGCAGGAAGGACCGCCGGGGTGGCTACACCTTC	CASRKDRRGGYTF
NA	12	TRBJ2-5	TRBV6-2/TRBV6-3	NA	TGTGCCAGCAGCCCCCTGTCGGAGACCCAGTACTTC	CASSPLSETQYF
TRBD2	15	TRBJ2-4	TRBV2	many	TGTGCCAGCAGCGGACTAGCTAGGGCCAAAAACATTCAGTACTTC	CASSGLARAKNIQYF
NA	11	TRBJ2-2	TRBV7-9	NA	TGTGCCAGCCAGGTGACCGGGGAGCTGTTTTTT	CASQVTGELFF
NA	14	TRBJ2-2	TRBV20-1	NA	TGCAGTGCCCCCGACAGGGAGGGCACCGGGGAGCTGTTTTTT	CSAPDREGTGELFF
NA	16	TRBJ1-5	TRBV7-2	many	TGTGCCAGCAGCTACGGGGCCGGGGTTAGCAATCAGCCCCAGCATTTT	CASSYGAGVSNQPQHF
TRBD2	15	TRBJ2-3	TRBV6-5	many	TGTGCCAGCAGTTTTTCCAGCGGGGGCACAGATACGCAGTATTTT	CASSFSSGGTDTQYF
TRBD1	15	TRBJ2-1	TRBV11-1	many	TGTGCCAGCAGCTTACGTCAGGGGGAGTTCGATGAGCAGTTCTTC	CASSLRQGEFDEQFF
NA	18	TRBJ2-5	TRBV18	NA	TGTGCCAGCTCACTGGGGGAGTTCCTTGCCACAAAAGAAGAGACCCAGTACTTC	CASSLGEFLATKEETQYF
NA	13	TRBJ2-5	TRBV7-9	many	TGTGCCAGCGGCGGGCGGAACCAAGAGACCCAGTACTTC	CASGGRNQETQYF
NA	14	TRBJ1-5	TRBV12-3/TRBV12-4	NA	TGTGCCAGCAGTTTTTCGGGGCGGAACCAGCCCCAGCATTTT	CASSFSGRNQPQHF
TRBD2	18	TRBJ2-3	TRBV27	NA	TGTGCCAGCAGTGTCGGACTAGCGGGATCACCTAGCACAGATACGCAGTATTTT	CASSVGLAGSPSTDTQYF
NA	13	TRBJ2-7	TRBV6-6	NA	TGTGCCAGCAGAACGAACCAACAAGGCGAGCAGTACTTC	CASRTNQQGEQYF
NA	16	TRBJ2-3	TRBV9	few	TGTGCCAGCAGCGTACCCATAGCGGTCGGGACAGATACGCAGTATTTT	CASSVPIAVGTDTQYF
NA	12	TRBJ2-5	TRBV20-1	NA	TGCAGTGCTAGCATGGTTAGAGGGACCCAGTACTTC	CSASMVRGTQYF
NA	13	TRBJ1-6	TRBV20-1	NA	TGCAGTGCTCGTACGCAGGATAATTCACCCCTCCACTTT	CSARTQDNSPLHF
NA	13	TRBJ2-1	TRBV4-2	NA	TGTGCCAGCAGCCAAGCCGAGGGGGGTGAGCAGTTCTTC	CASSQAEGGEQFF
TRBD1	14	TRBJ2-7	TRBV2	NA	TGTGCCAGCAGTGAAGACAGGGGCCCCTACGAGCAGTACTTC	CASSEDRGPYEQYF
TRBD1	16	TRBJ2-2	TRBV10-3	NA	TGTGCCATCAGTGAGCGAGACAGGGTGAACACCGGGGAGCTGTTTTTT	CAISERDRVNTGELFF
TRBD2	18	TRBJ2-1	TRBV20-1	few	TGCAGTGCCAAAGGCCTTCCCGGACTAGCGGGGGATTACGATGAGCAGTTCTTC	CSAKGLPGLAGDYDEQFF
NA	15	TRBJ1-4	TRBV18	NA	TGTGCCAGCTCACCACAGGGCTCAACTAATGAAAAACTGTTTTTT	CASSPQGSTNEKLFF
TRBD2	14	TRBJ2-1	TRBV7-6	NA	TGTGCCAGCAGCTTACCTAGCGGGGTGGGAGAGCAGTTCTTC	CASSLPSGVGEQFF
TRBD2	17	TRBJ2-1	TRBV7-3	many	TGTGCCAGCAGCCAAGCGGGAGGGCCGGGGTTGCGCAATGAGCAGTTCTTC	CASSQAGGPGLRNEQFF
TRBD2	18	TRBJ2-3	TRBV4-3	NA	TGCGCCAGCAGCCACAACCTGGTCGGGAGGTCGACCACAGATACGCAGTATTTT	CASSHNLVGRSTTDTQYF
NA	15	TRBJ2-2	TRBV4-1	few	TGCGCCAGCAGCCAGGGGCCCCTCCACACCGGGGAGCTGTTTTTT	CASSQGPLHTGELFF
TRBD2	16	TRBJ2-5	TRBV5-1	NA	TGCGCCAGCAGCGCCGGACTAGCGGGGGACCAAGAGACCCAGTACTTC	CASSAGLAGDQETQYF
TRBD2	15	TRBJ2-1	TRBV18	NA	TGTGCCAGCTCATCACTAGCGGGAGTTCAAAATGAGCAGTTCTTC	CASSSLAGVQNEQFF
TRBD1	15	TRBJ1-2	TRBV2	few	TGTGCCAGCACCGCTGGACAGGGTCGGAACTATGGCTACACCTTC	CASTAGQGRNYGYTF
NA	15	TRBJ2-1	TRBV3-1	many	TGTGCCAGCAGTTCAGGATGGGCGGGGCACAATGAGCAGTTCTTC	CASSSGWAGHNEQFF